The 31 T cell receptor beta chains below were found in one sample sequenced in a study of blood T cells in healthy people across ages. Alongside a J-beta primer mix, a sample-barcoded 5' primer served in a second PCR lasting roughly 7 to 12 cycles. A single record per CDR3 protein comes from TCRdb applying MiXCR to the 5' RACE reads. Of some 670,000 distinct CDR3 sequences in the sample, around 52% were seen once. Sample: blood. All receptors derive from a woman aged 80 or older in good health.

V and J are TRBV20-1 and TRBJ1-4; D is possibly TRBD1 (5 bases). Germline CDR1 is DFQATT and CDR2 is SNEGSKA (reference sequence). The CDR3 covers 13 residues. The V and J ends lost 1 base and 7 bases respectively, with 10 bases between them. The CDR3 here is CSARAQGGEKLFF. CDR3 nucleotide sequence: TGCAGTGCTAGAGCCCAGGGTGGTGAAAAACTGTTTTTT.

The chain couples TRBV3-1 to TRBJ2-7, with 7 bases aligning to TRBD2. CDR3 length equals 14 residues. The V gene end was trimmed by 2 bases and the J gene end by 3 bases; junction bases not matched to a gene: 4. Germline V lookup: CDR1 LGHDT, CDR2 YNNKEL (reference sequence). Written as DNA, the CDR3 is TGTGCCAGCAGCCAAAGGGACTACATCTACGAGCAGTACTTC. Protein product: CASSQRDYIYEQYF.

V gene TRBV14 combines with J gene TRBJ2-5, with no clear D. V lost 4 bases and J 2 bases, leaving 8 bases between the germline ends. Germline-derived CDR1 and CDR2 are SGHDN and FVKESK. The CDR3 extends over 13 amino acids. The CDR3 sequence is CASSPLGQETQYF. The CDR3 DNA reads TGTGCCAGCAGCCCCTTGGGGCAAGAGACCCAGTACTTC.

V and J are TRBV7-2 and TRBJ1-2, with D uncertain. Germline V lookup: CDR1 SGHTA, CDR2 FQGNSA. The CDR3 has 15 amino acids. V lost 2 bases, J lost 6 bases, and 16 bases lay in between. The CDR3 sequence: CASSLSVTDGHGYTF. CDR3 sequence (DNA): TGTGCCAGCAGCTTATCCGTCACCGACGGCCATGGCTACACCTTC.

The sample holds one count of this clonotype. One end of the junction fails to match germline, which may point to a read error. The V gene is TRBV12-3 or TRBV12-4, the J gene TRBJ1-1; 7 bases map to TRBD1. There are 16 residues in the CDR3. The CDR3 protein is CASSAWTGGLGTETFF. DNA of the CDR3: TGTGCCAGCAGTGCCTGGACAGGCGGGCTTGGCACTGAAACTTTCTTT.

CDR3 sequence: CASSSTGTQHF. CDR3 DNA: TGTGCCAGCAGTTCAACAGGAACTCAGCATTTT. The chain is built from TRBV12-3 or TRBV12-4 and TRBJ1-5, with a weak D call TRBD1 (5 bases). V was clipped by 4 bases and J by 13 bases, with 11 bases between them. CDR3 length: 11 amino acids.

This clonotype was counted a few times. DNA for the CDR3: TGTGCCAGCAGCTTAACACTAGCGGGGGTTCGAACCGGGGAGCTGTTTTTT. This sequence encodes CASSLTLAGVRTGELFF. The chain combines TRBV7-3 with TRBJ2-2; the match to TRBD2 covers 11 bases. This CDR3 is 17 amino acids long. The trim removed 0 bases at V and 5 bases at J, leaving 5 bases unmatched. Per germline, CDR1 SGHTA and CDR2 FQGTGA.

Ten or more counts support this clonotype. The rearrangement links TRBV6-5 to TRBJ2-1, with TRBD2 as a possible D gene (5 bases). V shed 9 bases and J shed 0 bases, with 15 bases lying between them. The CDR3 is made up of 15 amino acids. Germline lookup yields CDR1 MNHEY and CDR2 SVGAGI. This CDR3 is CASSTPTSSYNEQFF. Written as DNA, the CDR3 is TGTGCCAGTTCGACCCCTACTAGCTCCTACAATGAGCAGTTCTTC.

V gene TRBV7-3 combines with J gene TRBJ1-1; no firm D call. CDR1 is SGHTA, CDR2 FQGTGA, per germline. There are 13 residues in the CDR3. The V end was cut by 3 bases, the J end by 1 base, with 6 bases between. This CDR3 reads CASSFVSNTEAFF. In nucleotides, the CDR3 is TGTGCCAGCAGCTTTGTTTCGAACACTGAAGCTTTCTTT.

The chain uses TRBV10-3 and TRBJ2-4; the match to TRBD1 covers 7 bases. Per germline, CDR1 ENHRY and CDR2 SYGVKD. Trimming took 4 bases from V and 13 from J; bases not matched to a gene: 19. The CDR3 is 16 residues long. The CDR3 sequence is CAISGQGRGDNNEQYF. For the CDR3, the DNA is TGTGCCATCAGTGGACAGGGTAGGGGTGATAACAATGAGCAGTACTTC.

V and J are TRBV10-3 and TRBJ1-4; 9 bases line up with TRBD1. Germline CDR1 reads ENHRY; CDR2 reads SYGVKD. The CDR3 extends over 14 amino acids. V was pared by 3 bases and J by 6 bases, with 2 bases of the junction left unmatched. This CDR3 reads CAISEQGADEKLFF. In DNA form, the CDR3 reads TGTGCCATCAGTGAACAGGGGGCGGATGAAAAACTGTTTTTT.

The chain combines TRBV4-1 with TRBJ2-3, with 8 bases matching TRBD1. With 0 bases clipped from V and 5 bases from J, the junction kept 4 bases outside the gene matches. The CDR3 has 15 amino acids. Per germline, CDR1 MGHRA and CDR2 YSYEKL. CDR3 bases: TGCGCCAGCAGCCAAGATCAGGGGGCGCAAGATACGCAGTATTTT. Its translation is CASSQDQGAQDTQYF.

This clonotype was picked up many times. This chain links TRBV12-3 or TRBV12-4 with TRBJ2-3; TRBD2 matches at 9 bases. The CDR3 has 14 amino acids. The V and J ends lost 4 bases and 9 bases, in that order; junction bases with no gene match: 8. The CDR3 spells CASSSTDSGRTQYF. The CDR3 coding sequence is TGTGCCAGCAGTTCCACTGATAGCGGGAGAACGCAGTATTTT.

V is TRBV7-9 and J is TRBJ2-3; 8 nucleotides agree with TRBD2. This CDR3 has 17 residues. CDR1 and CDR2 (germline): SEHNR, FQNEAQ (reference sequence). The junction had 17 bases not matched to a gene; V was cut back by 7 bases and J by 5 bases. CDR3 DNA: TGTGCCAGCACCCCGACCCTCGGGGGGGCCGCGATAGATACGCAGTATTTT. Its protein product is CASTPTLGGAAIDTQYF.

This clonotype was seen ten or more times. The gene calls are TRBV20-1 and TRBJ2-5; D gene ambiguous. The CDR3 totals 13 residues. The germline V gene encodes CDR1 DFQATT and CDR2 SNEGSKA (reference sequence). V was trimmed by 3 bases and J by 3 bases, leaving 11 bases between them. In nucleotides, the CDR3 is TGCAGTGCTAGCAAGCGAGAAGAAGAGACCCAGTACTTC. This sequence encodes CSASKREEETQYF.

This chain uses TRBV5-5 with TRBJ2-3, with D possibly matching TRBD1 (5 bases). Trimming took 7 bases from V and 3 from J, leaving 15 bases between them. In germline, CDR1 is SGHKS, CDR2 YYEKEE (reference sequence). The CDR3 is made up of 14 amino acids. CDR3 nucleotide sequence: TGTGCCAGCTCCAAAGGGGAAGGAACAGATACGCAGTATTTT. Its protein is CASSKGEGTDTQYF.

This clonotype was seen at least ten times. The chain links TRBV5-1 to TRBJ2-1, with D maybe TRBD1 (5 bases). Germline CDR1 reads SGHRS; CDR2 reads YFSETQ. Trimming cost V 2 bases and J 6 bases, with 9 bases left between them. CDR3 size: 13 residues. The CDR3 region is CASSFDSPNEQFF. Here the CDR3 DNA reads TGCGCCAGCAGCTTTGACAGCCCCAATGAGCAGTTCTTC. The full variable domain, rest sourced from reference TRBV5-1 and TRBJ2-1, is KAGVTQTPRYLIKTRGQQVTLSCSPISGHRSVSWYQQTPGQGLQFLFEYFSETQRNKGNFPGRFSGRQFSNSRSEMNVSTLELGDSALYLCASSFDSPNEQFFGPGTRLTVL.

This sequence joins TRBV12-3 or TRBV12-4 and TRBJ2-1, with a tentative D call TRBD1 (6 bases). The CDR3 has 13 residues. Trimming took 3 bases from V and 5 from J, leaving 8 bases between them. The DNA of the CDR3 is TGTGCCAGCAGTTTTGGGGACAACAATGAGCAGTTCTTC. This sequence encodes CASSFGDNNEQFF.

The table lists this clonotype with many counts. V is TRBV5-6 and J is TRBJ1-4; possibly TRBD1 for D (5 bases). Looked up from germline, CDR1 is SGHDT and CDR2 is YYEEEE. The CDR3 loop spans 15 amino acids. V was cut by 4 bases and J by 8 bases, with 18 bases left in between. The CDR3 sequence: CASSPRGNGGEKLFF. Here the CDR3 DNA reads TGTGCCAGCAGCCCCCGGGGGAACGGCGGGGAAAAACTGTTTTTT.

The chain carries TRBV27 and TRBJ1-6, with TRBD1 as a possible D gene (5 bases). V was pared by 2 bases and J by 5 bases, with 16 bases between. The CDR3 is made up of 17 amino acids. Looked up from germline, CDR1 is MNHEY and CDR2 is SMNVEV (reference sequence). Here the CDR3 DNA reads TGTGCCAGCAGTTTAAAAGTGGGGGGAGCTAATAATTCACCCCTCCACTTT. Protein sequence: CASSLKVGGANNSPLHF.

Comment on this clonotype: Since a much larger clone is just one base distant, this may be a read error. The chain uses TRBV3-1 and TRBJ2-4, with a possible D match to TRBD1 (5 bases). The CDR3 runs to 16 residues. Germline CDR1 LGHDT, CDR2 YNNKEL (reference sequence). Trimming removed 1 base from V and 1 base from J, with 11 bases in between. CDR3 protein: CASSQGRVLAKNIQYF. CDR3 nucleotides: TGTGCCAGCAGCCAAGGCAGGGTCCTTGCCAAAAACATTCAGTACTTC.

This clonotype was counted between two and nine times. V gene TRBV7-2 combines with J gene TRBJ1-1, with TRBD1 matching over 8 bases. With V trimmed by 2 bases and J by 4 bases, 3 bases remained unmatched. There are 14 residues in the CDR3. Per germline, CDR1 SGHTA and CDR2 FQGNSA. In DNA, the CDR3 is TGTGCCAGCAGCTTACAGGGGGCGATCACTGAAGCTTTCTTT. Translation gives CASSLQGAITEAFF.

This clonotype was observed at least ten times. The V and J genes are TRBV5-1 and TRBJ2-1, with D possibly being TRBD1 (6 bases). The V end lost 6 bases, the J end lost 8 bases, and 18 bases lay between the germline ends. The CDR3 has 14 amino acids. The germline V gene encodes CDR1 SGHRS and CDR2 YFSETQ. The CDR3 spells CASTPTGRTDEQFF. The CDR3 DNA reads TGCGCCAGCACCCCGACAGGACGCACGGATGAGCAGTTCTTC.

The chain joins TRBV21-1 to TRBJ2-7; no check of the table's D call, TRBD2, against the DNA was made. TRBV21-1 is an annotated pseudogene. The CDR3 extends over 17 amino acids. The CDR3 DNA sequence: TGTGCCAGCAGCAAGGCCCGACGTAGGCGGGACGGTCGTGAGCAGTACTTC. Translation gives CASSKARRRRDGREQYF.

This clonotype was detected ten times or more. The rearrangement uses TRBV7-2 and TRBJ1-2, with D hard to call. V gave up 5 bases and J gave up 3 bases, with 7 bases separating them. Germline V lookup: CDR1 SGHTA, CDR2 FQGNSA. The CDR3 is made up of 12 amino acids. The CDR3: CASSPSHYGYTF. The CDR3 nucleotides are TGTGCCAGCAGCCCCTCGCACTATGGCTACACCTTC.

The V gene is TRBV12-3 or TRBV12-4, the J gene TRBJ2-1; 13 bases line up with TRBD2. CDR3 length: 20 amino acids. The J segment lost 5 bases and the V segment lost 2 bases, leaving 15 bases of the junction unmatched. The CDR3 bases are TGTGCCAGCAGTTTAAGGTTGGGACTAGCGGGGAATAGACTAGACAATGAGCAGTTCTTC. Translated: CASSLRLGLAGNRLDNEQFF.

V gene TRBV7-9 combines with J gene TRBJ2-1; 8 bases fit TRBD2. The junction had 8 bases not matched to a gene; V was cut back by 1 base and J by 9 bases. From germline, CDR1 is SEHNR and CDR2 FQNEAQ (reference sequence). This CDR3 has 15 amino acids. The CDR3 sequence: CASSLVGTRSSEQFF. CDR3 coding DNA: TGTGCCAGCAGCTTAGTAGGGACTAGGAGTAGTGAGCAGTTCTTC.

This chain links TRBV28 with TRBJ2-3, with D maybe TRBD2 (5 bases). The V end was cut by 8 bases, the J end by 0 bases, with 21 bases between. This CDR3 is 17 amino acids long. CDR1 is MDHEN and CDR2 is SYDVKM in the germline V gene. CDR3 coding DNA: TGTGCCAGCCAAAGGGTCGACGGGAATCCAAGCACAGATACGCAGTATTTT. Protein: CASQRVDGNPSTDTQYF.

The table lists this clonotype with a few counts. V and J are TRBV12-3 or TRBV12-4 and TRBJ1-2; weak D call: TRBD1 (6 bases). The CDR3 length is 15 residues. Trimming took off 5 bases at V and 4 bases at J, with 17 bases between the two ends. As DNA, the CDR3 is TGTGCCAGCAGTAGGGCGGGGGGCGCAGGCTATGGCTACACCTTC. It encodes CASSRAGGAGYGYTF.

The chain recombines TRBV27 with TRBJ2-5; no clear D gene. TRBJ2-7 explains the end of the DNA better; the J call may be wrong. The CDR3 spans 14 residues. CDR1 is MNHEY and CDR2 is SMNVEV in the germline V gene (reference sequence). The CDR3 DNA is TGTGCCAGCAGTTTATCGAAAAGGGCCTACGAGCAGTACTTC. It codes for CASSLSKRAYEQYF.

This clonotype was observed a handful of times. A read error may explain this, as a much larger clone is one base away. The chain has TRBV6-2 or TRBV6-3 and TRBJ2-3; D is perhaps TRBD1 (6 bases). The CDR3 has 14 residues. The V end lost 6 bases, the J end lost 3 bases, and 13 bases lay between the germline ends. Germline-derived CDR1 and CDR2 are MNHEY and SVGEGT. CDR3 sequence reads: CASRPYRETDTQYF. In DNA, the CDR3 is TGTGCCAGCAGGCCGTACAGGGAGACAGATACGCAGTATTTT.